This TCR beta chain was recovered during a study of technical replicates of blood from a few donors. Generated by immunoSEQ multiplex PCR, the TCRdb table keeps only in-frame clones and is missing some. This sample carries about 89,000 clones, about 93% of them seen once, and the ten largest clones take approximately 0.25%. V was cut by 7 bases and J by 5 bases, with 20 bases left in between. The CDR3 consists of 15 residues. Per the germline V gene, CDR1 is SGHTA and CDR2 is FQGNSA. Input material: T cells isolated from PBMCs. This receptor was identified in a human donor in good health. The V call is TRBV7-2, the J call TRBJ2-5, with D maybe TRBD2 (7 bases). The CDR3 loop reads CASTNWRGGVETQYF. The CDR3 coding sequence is TGTGCCAGCACCAATTGGAGGGGGGGCGTGGAGACCCAGTACTTC.